The rows below give T cell receptor beta chains drawn from one sample of a study of T cell changes during pregnancy in multiple sclerosis. Method: immunoSEQ multiplex PCR; TCRdb's copy keeps in-frame clones and lacks some. The data contain 84,000 or so clones, 94% of them singletons. The sample was peripheral blood, taken in the third trimester of pregnancy. The origin of the receptors is a female donor with multiple sclerosis, enrolled in a pregnancy study. Both conserved end residues are part of each CDR3. D genes are given only for firm matches. The size field is filled for only some rows; it gives once, few, many or a size class.

j_call,d_call,v_call,clone_size,cdr3_aa,cdr3_nt
TRBJ2-1,-,TRBV6-1,-,CAGGQNSYGEQFF,TGTGCCGGCGGACAGAATTCATATGGGGAGCAGTTCTTC
TRBJ2-4,TRBD2,TRBV7-9,-,CASSPTSGRARDIQYF,TGTGCCAGCAGCCCAACTAGCGGGAGGGCTCGCGACATTCAGTACTTC
TRBJ2-7,TRBD1,TRBV12-5,-,CASGFPTGAGYEQYF,TGTGCTAGTGGTTTCCCGACAGGGGCGGGCTACGAGCAGTACTTC
TRBJ1-1,-,TRBV7-8,-,CASSPGGLEAFF,TGTGCCAGCAGCCCCGGGGGGTTGGAAGCTTTCTTT
TRBJ2-7,TRBD2,TRBV13,once,CASSDRTSDYEQYF,TGTGCCAGCAGCGACCGGACTAGCGACTACGAGCAGTACTTC
TRBJ2-7,TRBD2,TRBV15,-,CATSSLPRDYSYEQYF,TGTGCCACCAGCAGCCTGCCACGGGACTACTCCTACGAGCAGTACTTC
TRBJ2-6,-,TRBV6-5,-,CASYRLGANVLTF,TGTGCCTCCTACCGTCTGGGGGCCAACGTCCTGACTTTC
TRBJ2-3,TRBD2,TRBV19,-,CASSIDGLVYGTQYF,TGTGCCAGTAGTATAGACGGACTAGTATATGGTACGCAGTATTTT
TRBJ2-2,-,TRBV6-5,-,CASTRGTGELFF,TGTGCCAGCACCAGGGGCACCGGGGAGCTGTTTTTT
TRBJ2-7,-,TRBV28,-,CASSLRFRGHLLYEQYF,TGTGCCAGCAGTTTACGGTTCAGGGGCCACCTCTTGTACGAGCAGTACTTC
TRBJ2-7,-,TRBV7-9,-,CASSLAASTYEQYF,TGTGCCAGCAGCTTAGCGGCTTCGACCTACGAGCAGTACTTC
TRBJ2-3,TRBD1,TRBV27,-,CASSLRKGGDTDTQYF,TGTGCCAGCAGTTTACGTAAAGGGGGCGACACAGATACGCAGTATTTT
TRBJ2-1,-,TRBV6-6,-,CASSYPTGSGNEQFF,TGTGCCAGCAGTTACCCGACAGGCTCGGGCAATGAGCAGTTCTTC
TRBJ1-5,TRBD1,TRBV30,-,CAWSVGTDSNQPQHF,TGTGCCTGGAGTGTCGGGACAGATAGCAATCAGCCCCAGCATTTT
TRBJ2-7,-,TRBV28,-,CASSSLITAYSYEQYF,TGTGCCAGCAGTTCCCTCATAACAGCCTACTCCTACGAGCAGTACTTC
TRBJ1-5,TRBD1,TRBV28,-,CASRRTGVDQPQHF,TGTGCCAGCAGGAGGACAGGGGTCGATCAGCCCCAGCATTTT
TRBJ2-7,TRBD2,TRBV7-8,-,CASSLVGGLAGVGEQYF,TGTGCCAGCAGCTTAGTGGGGGGGCTAGCGGGAGTGGGCGAGCAGTACTTC
TRBJ2-7,TRBD2,TRBV15,-,CATSRGTSGISYEQYF,TGTGCCACCAGCAGAGGTACTAGCGGGATATCCTACGAGCAGTACTTC
TRBJ2-3,-,TRBV9,-,CASSVEGGGSTDTQYF,TGTGCCAGCAGCGTGGAGGGGGGGGGATCCACAGATACGCAGTATTTT
TRBJ1-5,TRBD1,TRBV27,-,CASSLLIQGAQPQHF,TGTGCCAGCAGTTTACTCATCCAGGGGGCGCAGCCCCAGCATTTT
TRBJ1-5,-,TRBV5-1,once,CASSLAGVSNQPQHF,TGCGCCAGCAGCTTGGCCGGGGTGAGCAATCAGCCCCAGCATTTT
TRBJ2-3,-,TRBV5-1,-,CASSLVGGGTDTQYF,TGCGCCAGCAGCTTGGTAGGGGGAGGGACAGATACGCAGTATTTT
TRBJ2-1,TRBD2,TRBV10-2,-,CASSSSGTYNEQFF,TGCGCCAGCAGTTCTAGCGGGACCTACAATGAGCAGTTCTTC
TRBJ2-1,TRBD2,TRBV7-9,-,CASSRLAPTVNEQFF,TGTGCCAGCAGCCGACTAGCACCTACAGTTAATGAGCAGTTCTTC
TRBJ2-1,TRBD2,TRBV7-6,-,CASSLAGRGLIFIEQFF,TGTGCCAGCAGCTTAGCGGGGAGGGGTCTAATTTTTATTGAGCAGTTCTTC
TRBJ2-2,TRBD2,TRBV15,-,CATSGWAGDNTGELFF,TGTGCCACCAGCGGCTGGGCGGGGGATAACACCGGGGAGCTGTTTTTT
TRBJ2-7,-,TRBV10-2,-,CASSDWGTLSSYEQYF,TGCGCCAGCAGCGATTGGGGGACTCTCAGCTCCTACGAGCAGTACTTC
TRBJ2-5,TRBD1,TRBV28,-,CASSRQGLETQYF,TGTGCCAGCAGTCGACAGGGGCTCGAGACCCAGTACTTC
TRBJ2-7,TRBD2,TRBV6-6,-,CASSFSPSGATYEQYF,TGTGCCAGCAGTTTTTCCCCGAGCGGGGCGACCTACGAGCAGTACTTC
TRBJ2-6,-,TRBV7-6,-,CASSLDRVSGANVLTF,TGTGCCAGCAGCTTAGACAGGGTTAGTGGGGCCAACGTCCTGACTTTC
TRBJ2-1,TRBD2,TRBV4-1,-,CASSRSGTSYSDEQFF,TGCGCCAGCAGCCGCTCCGGGACTAGCTATAGTGATGAGCAGTTCTTC
TRBJ2-1,TRBD2,TRBV9,-,CASSAGTSSRSYNEQFF,TGTGCCAGCAGCGCCGGGACTAGCAGCAGATCCTACAATGAGCAGTTCTTC
TRBJ2-5,TRBD1,TRBV19,-,CASTPGGSQETQYF,TGTGCCAGTACCCCAGGGGGCAGCCAAGAGACCCAGTACTTC
TRBJ2-7,TRBD2,TRBV7-6,-,CASSAPGGAGPDYEQYF,TGTGCCAGCAGCGCCCCGGGGGGGGCAGGGCCGGACTACGAGCAGTACTTC
TRBJ2-1,-,TRBV7-2,-,CASSSSRSSYNEQFF,TGTGCCAGCAGCTCTAGCCGGAGCTCCTACAATGAGCAGTTCTTC
TRBJ1-1,-,TRBV5-1,few,CASSLRQGTNTEAFF,TGCGCCAGCAGCTTGCGTCAGGGAACGAACACTGAAGCTTTCTTT
TRBJ2-3,-,TRBV7-9,-,CASSRGDTQYF,TGTGCCAGCAGTAGGGGAGATACGCAGTATTTT
TRBJ2-2,-,TRBV6-1,-,CASRLVPRGTGELFF,TGTGCCAGCAGATTGGTGCCACGAGGCACCGGGGAGCTGTTTTTT
TRBJ2-3,-,TRBV15,-,CATSRDQGIRTDTQYF,TGTGCCACCAGCAGAGATCAGGGCATTCGCACAGATACGCAGTATTTT
TRBJ2-1,TRBD1,TRBV9,-,CASSVGTGTFLYNEQFF,TGTGCCAGCAGCGTAGGGACAGGGACTTTTCTATACAATGAGCAGTTCTTC
TRBJ2-1,TRBD1,TRBV5-1,-,CASSITTGVLSNEQFF,TGCGCCAGCAGCATAACCACAGGGGTTCTAAGCAATGAGCAGTTCTTC
TRBJ1-1,TRBD1,TRBV4-1,-,CASSYGTGLTEAFF,TGCGCCAGCAGCTACGGGACAGGGCTCACTGAAGCTTTCTTT
TRBJ2-2,TRBD1,TRBV6-6,-,CASSAVQGAGGELFF,TGTGCCAGCAGCGCCGTACAGGGGGCCGGCGGGGAGCTGTTTTTT
TRBJ1-3,-,TRBV6-1,-,CASTPRGIGNTIYF,TGTGCCAGCACGCCGAGGGGGATCGGAAACACCATATATTTT
TRBJ2-1,TRBD2,TRBV6-4,-,CASSDGTSGYNEQFF,TGTGCCAGCAGTGACGGGACTAGCGGCTACAATGAGCAGTTCTTC
TRBJ2-7,-,TRBV4-3,-,CASSQDRVHEQYF,TGCGCCAGCAGCCAAGACAGGGTACACGAGCAGTACTTC
TRBJ1-3,TRBD1,TRBV28,-,CASSLQGVGNTIYF,TGTGCCAGCAGTTTACAGGGGGTGGGAAACACCATATATTTT
TRBJ2-1,TRBD1,TRBV9,-,CASTESGTVNYNEQFF,TGTGCCAGCACTGAATCCGGGACAGTAAATTACAATGAGCAGTTCTTC
TRBJ2-1,-,TRBV7-9,once,CASSHSASSYNEQFF,TGTGCCAGCAGCCATAGCGCGAGCTCCTACAATGAGCAGTTCTTC
TRBJ2-7,-,TRBV28,-,CASSSFYEQYF,TGTGCCAGCAGCTCCTTCTACGAGCAGTACTTC
TRBJ2-1,TRBD2,TRBV27,-,CASSSWVAGHNEQFF,TGTGCCAGCAGTTCATGGGTAGCGGGACACAATGAGCAGTTCTTC